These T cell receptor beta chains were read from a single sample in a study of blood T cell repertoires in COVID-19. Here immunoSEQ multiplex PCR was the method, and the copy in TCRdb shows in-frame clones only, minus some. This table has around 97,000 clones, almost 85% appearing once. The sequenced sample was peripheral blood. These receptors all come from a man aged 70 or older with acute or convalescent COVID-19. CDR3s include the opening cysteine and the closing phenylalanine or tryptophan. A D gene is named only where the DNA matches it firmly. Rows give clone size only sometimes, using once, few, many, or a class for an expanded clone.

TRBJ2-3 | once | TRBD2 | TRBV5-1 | TGCGCCAGCAGCCGACTAGCTCCCCGAGGTACAGATACGCAGTATTTT | CASSRLAPRGTDTQYF
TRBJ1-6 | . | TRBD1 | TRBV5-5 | TGTGCCAGCAGCTTGGTTTTTGACAGGGGTTATTCACCCCTCCACTTT | CASSLVFDRGYSPLHF
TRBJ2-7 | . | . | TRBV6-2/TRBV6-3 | TGTGCCAGCAGTTCCACCTACTCCTACGAGCAGTACTTC | CASSSTYSYEQYF
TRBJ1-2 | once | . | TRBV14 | TGTGCCAGCAGCCAATCGGGGTTTAACTATGGCTACACCTTC | CASSQSGFNYGYTF
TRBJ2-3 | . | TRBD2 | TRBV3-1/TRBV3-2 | TGTGCCAGCAGTCCAAGAGGTTGGACTAGCGGCACAGATACGCAGTATTTT | CASSPRGWTSGTDTQYF
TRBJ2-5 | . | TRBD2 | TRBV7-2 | TGTGCCAGCAGCTTAGGGCTAGCGGGAGCTCGATCGGTCCAGTACTTC | CASSLGLAGARSVQYF
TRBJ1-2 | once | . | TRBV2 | TGTGCCAGCAATAATGTACCCCGCGGTAGCTACACCTTC | CASNNVPRGSYTF
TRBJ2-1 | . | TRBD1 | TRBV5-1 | TGCGCCAGCAGCGCCACCGGGACAGGGAGATCCCCACTTTCTGACCCATTTCGCAATGAGCAGTTCTTC | CASSATGTGRSPLSDPFRNEQFF
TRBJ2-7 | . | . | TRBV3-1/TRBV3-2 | TGTGCCAGCAGCCAAGGGAGCTACGAGCAGTACTTC | CASSQGSYEQYF
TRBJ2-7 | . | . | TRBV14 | TGTGCCAGCAGCCAATTTGGGGCCCTGGGATTCGAGCAGTACTTC | CASSQFGALGFEQYF
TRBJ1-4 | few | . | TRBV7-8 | TGTGCCAGCAGCCCGAGATCAGACGGGTGGGTACTGTTTTTT | CASSPRSDGWVLFF
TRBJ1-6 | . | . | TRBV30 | TGTGCCTGGAAAGGGAGCTCCTATAATTCACCCCTCCACTTT | CAWKGSSYNSPLHF
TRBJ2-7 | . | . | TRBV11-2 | TGTGCCAGCAGTCTCACCCAACGGGTTCAGTACTTC | CASSLTQRVQYF
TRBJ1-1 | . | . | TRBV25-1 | TGTGCCAGCAGTGAATATAAGGGGCCTGGTTTCTTT | CASSEYKGPGFF
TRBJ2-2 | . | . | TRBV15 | TGTGCCACCAGCAGAGAACTGCAGGTCGGGGAGCTGTTTTTT | CATSRELQVGELFF
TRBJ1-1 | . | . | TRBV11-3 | TGTGCCAGCAGCTTTTCAATGAACACTGAAGCTTTCTTT | CASSFSMNTEAFF
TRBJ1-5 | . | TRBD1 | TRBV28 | TGTGCCAGCAAAGGGGGCGCGGGTCAGCCCCAGCATTTT | CASKGGAGQPQHF
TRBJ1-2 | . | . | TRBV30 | TGTGCCTGCCCGGAGATCTATGGCTACACCTTC | CACPEIYGYTF
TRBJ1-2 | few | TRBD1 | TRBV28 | TGTGCCAGCAGTTTCACCTCCCTGAGGGGGCGAGCTAACTATGGCTACACCTTC | CASSFTSLRGRANYGYTF
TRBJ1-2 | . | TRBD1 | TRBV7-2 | TGTGCCAGCAGCCCGTCCAGGGGGTTGGGAGGCTACACCTTC | CASSPSRGLGGYTF
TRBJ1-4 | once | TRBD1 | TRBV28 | TGTGCCAGCAGCCCCGCCGGGACAGCTCTGTTTTTT | CASSPAGTALFF
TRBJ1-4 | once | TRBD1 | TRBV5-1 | TGCGCCAGCAGCCCGGGGACAGGGAATCCAACTAATGAAAAACTGTTTTTT | CASSPGTGNPTNEKLFF
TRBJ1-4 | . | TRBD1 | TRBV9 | TGTGCCAGCAGCGTACGACAGGGTACTAATGAAAAACTGTTTTTT | CASSVRQGTNEKLFF
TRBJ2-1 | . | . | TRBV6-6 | TGTGCCAGCAGTCCGACTTCAACGGTGTTCTTC | CASSPTSTVFF
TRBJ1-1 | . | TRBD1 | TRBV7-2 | TGTGCCAGCAGCTGGGGGACAGGAACGAACACTGAAGCTTTCTTT | CASSWGTGTNTEAFF
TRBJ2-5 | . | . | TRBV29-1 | TGCAGCGTCGCCAACCCGAACAGGGAAGAGACCCAGTACTTC | CSVANPNREETQYF
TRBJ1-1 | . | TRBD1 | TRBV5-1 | TGCGCCAGCAGCCTGGTGGGACAGGGGGTTGGGAACACTGAAGCTTTCTTT | CASSLVGQGVGNTEAFF
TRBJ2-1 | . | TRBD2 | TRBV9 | TGTGCCAGCAGCGTAGGGCTAGCGGGAAACCTTGAGCAGTTCTTC | CASSVGLAGNLEQFF
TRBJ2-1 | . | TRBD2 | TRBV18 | TGTGCCAGCTCACCGGAACTAGCGGGAGACTACAATGAGCAGTTCTTC | CASSPELAGDYNEQFF